This is a list of T cell receptor beta chains from one sample in a study of blood T cell repertoires in COVID-19. Assay used: immunoSEQ multiplex PCR; TCRdb lists only in-frame clones, some missing. The sample comprises around 68,000 clones, about 87% of which are singletons, and 5% to 8% rests with the top ten. Material for sequencing was peripheral blood. The source of these receptors is a woman aged 45-65 years with acute or convalescent COVID-19. Both conserved end residues are part of each CDR3. A D gene is named only where the DNA matches it firmly. The size of a clone is reported for some rows only, either as once, few or many, or as a class for expanded clones.

TRBJ1-5	TRBV7-2	NA	NA	CASSIQGQPQHF	TGTGCCAGCAGCATTCAGGGGCAGCCCCAGCATTTT
TRBJ1-4	TRBV30	TRBD1	NA	CAWSPKGTGRNEKLFF	TGTGCCTGGAGCCCCAAGGGGACAGGGAGGAATGAAAAACTGTTTTTT
TRBJ1-6	TRBV5-1	NA	NA	CASSVGSPRRNNSPLHF	TGCGCCAGCAGCGTGGGGAGTCCCCGAAGAAATAATTCACCCCTCCACTTT
TRBJ2-1	TRBV7-3	NA	NA	CASSSLGRRGNEQFF	TGTGCCAGCAGCTCACTAGGGAGACGGGGCAATGAGCAGTTCTTC
TRBJ1-2	TRBV29-1	TRBD1	NA	CSVATGVGYGYTF	TGCAGCGTTGCCACAGGGGTCGGCTATGGCTACACCTTC
TRBJ1-1	TRBV11-3	TRBD1	NA	CASSLQGENTEAFF	TGTGCCAGCAGTCTACAGGGGGAGAACACTGAAGCTTTCTTT
TRBJ1-2	TRBV3-1/TRBV3-2	NA	NA	CASSQDLPLWGRYGYTF	TGTGCCAGCAGCCAAGATCTCCCGCTGTGGGGGAGGTATGGCTACACCTTC
TRBJ2-1	TRBV7-8	TRBD2	NA	CASSSLAGGPNEQFF	TGTGCCAGCAGTTCACTAGCGGGAGGGCCGAATGAGCAGTTCTTC
TRBJ1-6	TRBV19	NA	NA	CASKQAAYNSPLHF	TGTGCCAGTAAACAGGCCGCTTATAATTCACCCCTCCACTTT
TRBJ1-2	TRBV4-3	NA	NA	CASSQDGAAPYGYTF	TGCGCCAGCAGCCAAGATGGGGCAGCCCCCTATGGCTACACCTTC
TRBJ1-2	TRBV2	NA	NA	CAAGPDLGANYGYTF	TGTGCCGCCGGACCGGATCTCGGGGCTAACTATGGCTACACCTTC
TRBJ2-1	TRBV5-1	TRBD1	NA	CASTPLWDSDNEQFF	TGCGCCAGCACCCCATTATGGGACAGCGACAATGAGCAGTTCTTC
TRBJ1-5	TRBV6-2/TRBV6-3	TRBD1	once	CASSRTGASNQPQHF	TGTGCCAGCAGTCGGACAGGGGCAAGCAATCAGCCCCAGCATTTT
TRBJ2-5	TRBV6-6	NA	NA	CASSYGTLGTQYF	TGTGCCAGCAGTTACGGGACATTGGGGACCCAGTACTTC
TRBJ1-5	TRBV19	NA	once	CASSSTRGAKSQPQHF	TGTGCCAGTAGTTCGACAAGGGGCGCTAAGTCTCAGCCCCAGCATTTT
TRBJ1-1	TRBV6-6	NA	NA	CASSRQGRGGPMNTEAFF	TGTGCCAGCAGTCGGCAAGGGCGTGGGGGCCCCATGAACACTGAAGCTTTCTTT
TRBJ2-7	TRBV7-2	NA	NA	CASSSQGVAGRSYEQYF	TGTGCCAGCAGCTCTCAGGGGGTAGCGGGACGTTCCTACGAGCAGTACTTC
TRBJ1-1	TRBV7-2	TRBD1	once	CASSPTGVGRTEAFF	TGTGCCAGCAGCCCAACAGGGGTGGGTAGGACTGAAGCTTTCTTT
TRBJ2-1	TRBV18	TRBD2	NA	CASSPREGRFF	TGTGCCAGCTCACCGAGGGAGGGACGGTTCTTC
TRBJ2-2	TRBV28	NA	NA	CASSLLGADGELFF	TGTGCCAGCAGTTTACTGGGGGCCGACGGGGAGCTGTTTTTT
TRBJ1-1	TRBV11-2	NA	NA	CASSVGNTEAFF	TGTGCCAGCAGCGTCGGGAACACTGAAGCTTTCTTT
TRBJ2-5	TRBV21-1	NA	NA	CASSPPNRGSGSSRETQYF	TGTGCCAGCAGCCCACCGAATCGGGGTAGCGGGAGTTCAAGGGAGACCCAGTACTTC
TRBJ1-1	TRBV19	TRBD1	once	CASKNGDRGNTEAFF	TGTGCCAGTAAGAATGGGGACAGGGGAAACACTGAAGCTTTCTTT
TRBJ1-1	TRBV7-3	NA	NA	CASSPDARAGAFF	TGTGCCAGCAGCCCGGACGCCCGCGCAGGGGCTTTCTTT
TRBJ1-4	TRBV7-8	NA	NA	CASSSSVQINEKLFF	TGTGCCAGCAGCTCGTCGGTACAGATTAATGAAAAACTGTTTTTT
TRBJ2-7	TRBV7-8	TRBD2	NA	CASSRIGLAGDEQYF	TGTGCCAGCAGCCGCATCGGACTAGCGGGGGACGAGCAGTACTTC
TRBJ1-5	TRBV7-2	NA	NA	CASSPDYSNQPQHF	TGTGCCAGCAGCCCAGATTATAGCAATCAGCCCCAGCATTTT
TRBJ1-6	TRBV4-2	TRBD1	NA	CASSQDTIPTGDSPLHF	TGTGCCAGCAGCCAAGATACAATCCCTACAGGGGACTCACCCCTCCACTTT
TRBJ2-1	TRBV13	TRBD2	NA	CASSLGLAGGVSYNEQFF	TGTGCCAGCAGCTTGGGACTAGCGGGGGGCGTCTCCTACAATGAGCAGTTCTTC
TRBJ1-2	TRBV6-6	NA	NA	CASSRDSYGYTF	TGTGCCAGCAGTAGAGACTCCTATGGCTACACCTTC
TRBJ1-2	TRBV5-1	TRBD1	NA	CASSSRDRGHYGYTF	TGCGCCAGCAGCTCCCGGGACAGGGGACACTATGGCTACACCTTC
TRBJ1-2	TRBV5-1	NA	NA	CASSEIPTGPYGYTF	TGCGCCAGCAGCGAAATACCGACAGGACCCTATGGCTACACCTTC
TRBJ2-1	TRBV5-1	TRBD2	NA	CASSFGSGGTYNEQFF	TGCGCCAGCAGCTTTGGTAGCGGGGGGACTTACAATGAGCAGTTCTTC
TRBJ1-5	TRBV28	TRBD1	NA	CASSTGADQPQHF	TGTGCCAGCAGTACAGGGGCGGATCAGCCCCAGCATTTT
TRBJ1-2	TRBV18	NA	once	CASSRGYGYTF	TGTGCCAGCTCACGAGGATATGGCTACACCTTC
TRBJ1-1	TRBV24-1	NA	NA	CATSDQNTEAFF	TGTGCCACCAGTGATCAGAACACTGAAGCTTTCTTT
TRBJ2-3	TRBV15	NA	NA	CATSGSRGTTDTQYF	TGTGCCACCAGCGGTAGCCGGGGGACCACAGATACGCAGTATTTT
TRBJ1-5	TRBV27	NA	NA	CATRGSNQPQHF	TGTGCCACCCGAGGGAGCAATCAGCCCCAGCATTTT
TRBJ2-2	TRBV6-1	NA	NA	CASSEARWDTGELFF	TGTGCCAGCAGTGAAGCGAGGTGGGACACCGGGGAGCTGTTTTTT
TRBJ2-2	TRBV18	TRBD2	once	CASSPSTVSLAGATGELFF	TGTGCCAGCTCACCATCGACGGTATCACTAGCGGGGGCAACCGGGGAGCTGTTTTTT
TRBJ1-5	TRBV23-1	NA	NA	CASSQQGLNQPQHF	TGCGCCAGCAGTCAACAGGGTCTCAATCAGCCCCAGCATTTT
TRBJ2-1	TRBV5-1	NA	NA	CASSLGPDNEQFF	TGCGCCAGCAGCTTGGGGCCTGACAATGAGCAGTTCTTC
TRBJ1-2	TRBV4-1	TRBD1	medium-sized	CASSQDRDRGYGYTF	TGCGCCAGCAGCCAAGATCGCGACAGGGGCTATGGCTACACCTTC
TRBJ1-2	TRBV6-5	NA	once	CASSYSFRGYGYTF	TGTGCCAGCAGTTACTCGTTCAGGGGATATGGCTACACCTTC
TRBJ1-2	TRBV2	NA	NA	CASSEIPGSTGGGYTF	TGTGCCAGCAGTGAAATCCCGGGATCCACCGGGGGTGGCTACACCTTC
TRBJ2-7	TRBV7-3	NA	NA	CASSPSHF	TGTGCCAGCAGCCCAAGCCACTTC
TRBJ2-7	TRBV19	NA	NA	CASSTAAYEQYF	TGTGCCAGTAGTACCGCGGCCTACGAGCAGTACTTC